The sequence of this TCR beta chain was determined in a study of technical replicates of blood from four donors. The CDR3 consists of 16 residues. The ends lost 3 bases at V and 6 bases at J; junction bases unmatched: 11. Looked up from germline, CDR1 is MDHEN and CDR2 is SYDVKM. Here immunoSEQ multiplex PCR was the method, and the copy in TCRdb shows in-frame clones only, minus some. The sample includes roughly 82,000 clones, 75% to 95% of them seen just once. The specimen was T cells isolated from PBMCs. This clonotype was obtained from a human donor in good health. This chain joins TRBV28 and TRBJ2-7; 10 positions agree with TRBD1. This CDR3 is CASSFVFRDRGIEQYF. CDR3 bases: TGTGCCAGCAGTTTTGTATTTCGGGACAGGGGAATCGAGCAGTACTTC.